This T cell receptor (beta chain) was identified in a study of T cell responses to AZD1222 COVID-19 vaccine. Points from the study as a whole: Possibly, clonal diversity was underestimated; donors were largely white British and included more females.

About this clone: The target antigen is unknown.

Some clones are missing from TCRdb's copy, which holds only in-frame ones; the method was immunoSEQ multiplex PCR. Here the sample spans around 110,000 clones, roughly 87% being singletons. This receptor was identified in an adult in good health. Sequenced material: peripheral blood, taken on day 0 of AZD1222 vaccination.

Here the CDR3 DNA reads TGTGCCAGTAGAGGACAGGGGGGGCAGCCCCAGCATTTT. This sequence encodes CASRGQGGQPQHF. The chain combines TRBV19 with TRBJ1-5, with 10 bases lining up with TRBD1. The CDR3 extends over 13 amino acids. From germline, CDR1 is LNHDA and CDR2 SQIVND (reference sequence). After removal of 6 bases from V and 7 bases from J, the junction contained 3 bases not matched to a gene.